A single sample gave rise to the 4 T cell receptor beta chains below, sequenced in a study of blood T cells in healthy people across ages. With a J-beta primer mix and a sample-barcoded 5' primer, a second PCR ran about 7 to 12 cycles. One entry per CDR3 protein results from TCRdb running MiXCR on the 5' RACE reads. Among fewer than 2,000,000 distinct CDR3 sequences listed, more than 35% were seen once. Sequenced material: blood. The receptors shown here come from a human donor in good health.

This clonotype was seen more than once but under ten times. The chain links TRBV7-9 to TRBJ1-2; D is unresolved. Looked up from germline, CDR1 is SEHNR and CDR2 is FQNEAQ (reference sequence). V gave up 5 bases and J gave up 4 bases, with 11 bases separating them. This CDR3 is 13 amino acids long. CDR3 in DNA: TGTGCCAGCAGCGTCGACGGCATCTATGGCTACACCTTC. It specifies CASSVDGIYGYTF.

This chain connects TRBV20-1 to TRBJ2-7; D not resolved. CDR1 and CDR2 (germline): DFQATT, SNEGSKA (reference sequence). V gave up 0 bases and J gave up 6 bases, with 15 bases separating them. The CDR3 contains 14 residues. In nucleotides, the CDR3 is TGCAGTGCTAGAGACGACGCGAAATTGGGCGAGCAGTACTTC. Translated, it gives CSARDDAKLGEQYF.

The V and J genes are TRBV3-1 and TRBJ2-1, with D tentatively TRBD2 (6 bases). Per germline, CDR1 LGHDT and CDR2 YNNKEL (reference sequence). V was trimmed by 4 bases and J by 6 bases, leaving 19 bases between them. The CDR3 length is 16 residues. The CDR3 protein is CASSRRMGREVNEQFF. The CDR3 coding sequence is TGTGCCAGCAGCCGAAGGATGGGCAGGGAGGTCAATGAGCAGTTCTTC.

The rearrangement uses TRBV25-1 and TRBJ2-1; the D gene is possibly TRBD2 (6 bases). From germline, CDR1 is MGHDK and CDR2 SYGVNS. Between the trimmed V and J ends, which lost 1 base and 2 bases, there was a span of 18 bases. The CDR3 is made up of 18 amino acids. CDR3 bases: TGTGCCAGCAGTGAATCCAAGGGCAGGGAGGCCCCCTACAATGAGCAGTTCTTC. As protein: CASSESKGREAPYNEQFF.